These 8 T cell receptor beta chains were all obtained from the same sample, sequenced in a study of CD8+ T cells in alopecia areata. Sequencing relied on a cDNA template that was reverse transcribed from extracted RNA. Profiled with immunoSEQ multiplex PCR; TCRdb holds only in-frame clones, not every one. The sample carries roughly 64,000 clones, about 44% recorded once. The specimen was NKG2D-low CD8+ T cells sorted from blood. The receptors shown here come from a human donor with alopecia areata.

This clone was counted between two and nine times. This chain uses TRBV19 with TRBJ2-7; D is perhaps TRBD2 (5 bases). The CDR3 runs 12 residues. In germline, CDR1 is LNHDA, CDR2 SQIVND (reference sequence). The germline V and J ends were trimmed by 3 bases and 5 bases, with 8 bases remaining between them. The CDR3 sequence is CASSMDGNEQYF. In DNA form, the CDR3 reads TGTGCCAGTAGTATGGACGGGAACGAGCAGTACTTC. Full variable domain (rest looked up from reference TRBV19 and TRBJ2-7): DGGITQSPKYLFRKEGQNVTLSCEQNLNHDAMYWYRQDPGQGLRLIYYSQIVNDFQKGDIAEGYSVSREKKESFPLTVTSAQKNPTAFYLCASSMDGNEQYFGPGTRLTVT.

This rearrangement joins TRBV7-8 to TRBJ2-2; D unresolved. The V and J ends lost 5 bases and 4 bases respectively, with 11 bases between them. The CDR3 has 14 amino acids. The germline gives CDR1 SGHVS, CDR2 FQNEAQ. This chain's CDR3 is CASSLWAFTGELFF. Here the CDR3 DNA reads TGTGCCAGCAGCCTCTGGGCATTCACCGGGGAGCTGTTTTTT. Using reference TRBV7-8 and TRBJ2-2 for the parts outside the CDR3, the full variable domain is GAGVSQSPRYKVAKRGQDVALRCDPISGHVSLFWYQQALGQGPEFLTYFQNEAQLDKSGLPSDRFFAERPEGSVSTLKIQRTQQEDSAVYLCASSLWAFTGELFFGEGSRLTVL.

This clone has a handful of counts. The J gene is TRBJ2-1, the V gene TRBV29-1; possibly TRBD1 or TRBD2 for D (5 bases each). V was shortened by 3 bases and J by 7 bases, with 13 bases between the two germline ends. Germline V gene sequence: CDR1 SQVTM, CDR2 ANQGSEA. CDR3 length: 13 residues. DNA for the CDR3: TGCAGCGTTGATGCCCGGGGCTATAATGAGCAGTTCTTC. Residues: CSVDARGYNEQFF.

This clone was recorded at least ten times. The genes are TRBV4-2 and TRBJ2-1; tentative D call: TRBD1 (5 bases). The CDR3 is 15 residues long. Germline V gene sequence: CDR1 LGHNA, CDR2 YNFKEQ. Trimming stripped 0 bases from V and 7 bases from J, with 13 bases between. DNA for the CDR3: TGTGCCAGCAGCCAAGAGACGTCCCCAGGGAATGAGCAGTTCTTC. This sequence encodes CASSQETSPGNEQFF.

The chain employs TRBV28 and TRBJ2-1; no clear D. This CDR3 has 11 amino acids. Germline-derived CDR1 and CDR2 are MDHEN and SYDVKM. The V gene lost 2 bases and the J gene lost 9 bases, with 5 bases spanning the gap. The DNA for the CDR3 is TGTGCCAGCAGTTTAGGGGTTGAGCAGTTCTTC. This codes for CASSLGVEQFF.

This clone has just a few counts. The chain carries TRBV7-8 and TRBJ2-1; D may be TRBD2 (5 bases). CDR1 is SGHVS and CDR2 is FQNEAQ in the germline V gene. Trimming removed 0 bases at V and 9 bases at J, with 15 bases between. CDR3 length: 15 amino acids. CDR3 in amino acids: CASSLALDARGEQFF. CDR3 coding DNA: TGTGCCAGCAGCTTAGCTCTAGATGCCCGGGGTGAGCAGTTCTTC.

This clone was detected only a few times. V is TRBV18 and J is TRBJ2-6; D is possibly TRBD2 (6 bases). The V and J ends lost 0 bases and 2 bases respectively, with 20 bases between them. Per germline, CDR1 KGHSH and CDR2 LQKENI. This CDR3 is built from 20 residues. The CDR3 region is CASSPPINEGGLPGANVLTF. The CDR3 DNA follows: TGTGCCAGCTCACCACCAATCAACGAAGGAGGACTACCTGGGGCCAACGTCCTGACTTTC.

The chain carries TRBV4-3 and TRBJ2-1; no clear D. Trimming took off 3 bases at V and 5 bases at J, with 20 bases between the two ends. The germline V gene encodes CDR1 LGHNA and CDR2 YSLEER. The CDR3 contains 17 residues. CDR3 bases: TGCGCCAGCAGCCAGACCGGCGCACGAGCCGAAAACAATGAGCAGTTCTTC. It encodes CASSQTGARAENNEQFF.